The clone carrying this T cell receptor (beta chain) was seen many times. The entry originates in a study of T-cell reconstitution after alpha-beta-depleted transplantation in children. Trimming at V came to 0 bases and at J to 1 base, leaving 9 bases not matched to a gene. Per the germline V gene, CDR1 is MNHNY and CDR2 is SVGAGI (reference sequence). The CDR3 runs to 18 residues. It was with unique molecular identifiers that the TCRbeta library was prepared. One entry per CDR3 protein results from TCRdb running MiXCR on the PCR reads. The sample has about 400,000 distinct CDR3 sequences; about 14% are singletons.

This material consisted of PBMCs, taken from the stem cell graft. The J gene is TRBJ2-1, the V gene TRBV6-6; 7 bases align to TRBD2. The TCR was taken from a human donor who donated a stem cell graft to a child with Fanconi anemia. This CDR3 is CASSYSGRPGGSYNEQFF. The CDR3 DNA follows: TGTGCCAGCAGTTACTCGGGCCGTCCGGGGGGTTCCTACAATGAGCAGTTCTTC.